This T cell receptor beta chain was captured in a study of tissue T cells after allogeneic stem cell transplantation. Produced via immunoSEQ multiplex PCR; TCRdb's table is partial and in-frame only. The table lists 9,400 or so clones, around 64% of them singletons. CDR1 is MNHEY, CDR2 SVGAGI, per germline. V was pared by 8 bases and J by 0 bases, with 2 bases of the junction left unmatched. CDR3 length equals 13 residues. Regarding the study as a whole: Motif-based clustering found tissue-specific repertoire signatures shared across patients, though few clones were shared. Tissue-detected TCR repertoire was only partly captured by blood and spleen T cells.

In regard to this clone: Its antigen is unknown.

The specimen comprised tissue from the ileum, sampled at autopsy. The sequence came from a woman aged 18 to 55 with breast cancer. The chain couples TRBV6-5 to TRBJ2-7, with 9 positions matching TRBD1. Here the CDR3 DNA reads TGTGCCAGCGGACAGGGGTTCTCCTACGAGCAGTACTTC. It translates to CASGQGFSYEQYF.